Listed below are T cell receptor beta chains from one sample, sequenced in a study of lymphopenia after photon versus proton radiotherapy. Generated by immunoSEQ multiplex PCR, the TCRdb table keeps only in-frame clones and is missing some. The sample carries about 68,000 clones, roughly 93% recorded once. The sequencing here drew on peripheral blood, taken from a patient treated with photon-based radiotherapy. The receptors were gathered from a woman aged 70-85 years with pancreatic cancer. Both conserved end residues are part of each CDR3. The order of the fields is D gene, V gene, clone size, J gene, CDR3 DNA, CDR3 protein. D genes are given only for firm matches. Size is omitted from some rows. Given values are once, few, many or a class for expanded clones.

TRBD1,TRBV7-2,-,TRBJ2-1,TGTGCCAGCAGTTCAGGACAGGGAGGTTTGGTAAACAATGAGCAGTTCTTC,CASSSGQGGLVNNEQFF
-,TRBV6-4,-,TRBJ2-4,TGTGCCAGCAGTGACTCGCGAGGGAGCAACATTCAGTACTTC,CASSDSRGSNIQYF
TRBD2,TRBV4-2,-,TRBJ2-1,TGTGCCAGCAGCCAAGATTCGGCGGGAGGTGGCAATGAGCAGTTCTTC,CASSQDSAGGGNEQFF
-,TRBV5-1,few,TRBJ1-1,TGCGCCAGCAGCTTTTCGGGGGACGCGGGTGAAGCTTTCTTT,CASSFSGDAGEAFF
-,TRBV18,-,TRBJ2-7,TGTGCCAGCTCGCTTGAGGGCGAGCAGTACTTC,CASSLEGEQYF
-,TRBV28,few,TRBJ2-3,TGTGCCAGCAGTTACCTAAGCGGCACAGATACGCAGTATTTT,CASSYLSGTDTQYF
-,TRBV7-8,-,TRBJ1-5,TGTGCCAGCAGTCCTGGACGGCAGAATCAGCCCCAGCATTTT,CASSPGRQNQPQHF
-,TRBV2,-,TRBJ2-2,TGTGCCAGCAGTGGCGGGACACACACCGGGGAGCTGTTTTTT,CASSGGTHTGELFF
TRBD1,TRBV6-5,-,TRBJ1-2,TGTGCCAGCAGTCTGACAGGGTTAGGGAATGGCTACACCTTC,CASSLTGLGNGYTF
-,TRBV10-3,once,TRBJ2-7,TGTGCCATCAGTGAGTCTTCTTACGAGCAGTACTTC,CAISESSYEQYF
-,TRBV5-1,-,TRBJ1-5,TGCGCCAGCAGCTTGGCCGGGTCCAGCAATCAGCCCCAGCATTTT,CASSLAGSSNQPQHF
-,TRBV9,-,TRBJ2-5,TGTGCCAGCAGCCCAGGAGTGGGAGGGGGAAAAGAGACCCAGTACTTC,CASSPGVGGGKETQYF
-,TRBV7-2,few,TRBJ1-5,TGTGCCAGCAGCTTCGTAGGCAATCAGCCCCAGCATTTT,CASSFVGNQPQHF
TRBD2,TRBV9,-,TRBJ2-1,TGTGCCAGCAGTAAAGGTCCCACTAGCGGGAGCTACAATGAGCAGTTCTTC,CASSKGPTSGSYNEQFF
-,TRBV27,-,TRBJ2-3,TGTGCCAGCAGCCTGTACCCCGCTCGCCTAACGAGCACAGATACGCAGTATTTT,CASSLYPARLTSTDTQYF
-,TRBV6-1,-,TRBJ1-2,TGTGCCAGCAGTGAAGTTTTGACTAACTATGGCTACACCTTC,CASSEVLTNYGYTF
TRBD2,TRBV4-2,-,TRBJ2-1,TGTGCCAGCAGCCGAACGGGCCTAGCGGGCGACAAGACTTACAATGAGCAGTTCTTC,CASSRTGLAGDKTYNEQFF
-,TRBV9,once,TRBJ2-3,TGTGCCAGCGCCCTGGACTTTATATCAGCAGATACGCAGTATTTT,CASALDFISADTQYF
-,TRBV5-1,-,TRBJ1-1,TGCGCCAGCAGCTTGGCTGGCAGTATGAACACTGAAGCTTTCTTT,CASSLAGSMNTEAFF
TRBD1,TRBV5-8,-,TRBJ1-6,TGTGCCAGCAGCTCACAGGGGGCGAGTTCACCCCTCCACTTT,CASSSQGASSPLHF
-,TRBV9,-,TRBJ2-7,TGTGCCAGCAGTGCCGCCCAGGGCGAGCAGTACTTC,CASSAAQGEQYF
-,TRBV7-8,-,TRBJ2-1,TGTGCCAGCCTTGGGCCAAACCAGGGGAGGCAGTTCTTC,CASLGPNQGRQFF
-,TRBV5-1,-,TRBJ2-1,TGCGCCAGCAGCTTGGGGGGACTTAAGGGGCGGGAGCAGTTCTTC,CASSLGGLKGREQFF
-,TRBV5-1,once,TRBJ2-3,TGCGCCAGCAGCTCAGGTAACATGGATACGCAGTATTTT,CASSSGNMDTQYF
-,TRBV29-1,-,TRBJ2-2,TGCAGCGTAGGGCCGGGACAAGTCAACACCGGGGAGCTGTTTTTT,CSVGPGQVNTGELFF
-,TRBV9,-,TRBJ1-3,TGTGCCAGCAGCGACGGACCTGGAAACACCATATATTTT,CASSDGPGNTIYF
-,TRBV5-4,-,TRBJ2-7,TGTGCCAGCAGCTTCGATGGGGGCCGGGAGTACTTC,CASSFDGGREYF
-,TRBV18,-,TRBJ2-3,TGTGCCAGCTCACCTCCCCTTGGGTTCACAGATACGCAGTATTTT,CASSPPLGFTDTQYF
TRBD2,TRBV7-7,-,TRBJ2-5,TGTGCTAGCAGCTCAGGACTAGCGGGAAATTCGGAGACCCAGTACTTC,CASSSGLAGNSETQYF
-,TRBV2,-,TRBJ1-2,TGTGCCAGCAGTGAATCTGGGGGGGCGCGGGTCTATGGCTACACCTTC,CASSESGGARVYGYTF
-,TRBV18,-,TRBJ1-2,TGTGCCAGCTCACCACCCGGGACCTCCGCCGATGGCTACACCTTC,CASSPPGTSADGYTF
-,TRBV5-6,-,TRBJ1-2,TGTGCCAGCAGCAGCGATCCCCCTGGAGGCTACACCTTC,CASSSDPPGGYTF
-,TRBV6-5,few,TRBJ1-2,TGTGCCAGCAGCCCGGGGGCGGGCTATGGCTACACCTTC,CASSPGAGYGYTF